Included here is one T cell receptor (beta chain) sequence, with context. Its binding antigen is unknown. One base away there is no much larger clone; base qualities are not given. One collaborating source in Seattle enrolled patients during active infection and followed them longitudinally through the course of disease. The collaborating institutions used their own protocols to collect whole blood in K2EDTA tubes. For TCRbeta analysis, collaborator samples were shipped as frozen whole blood, as isolated PBMCs, or as DNA extracted from either sample type. CDR1 and CDR2 are drawn from the germline V gene: SGHAT, FQNNGV. The CDR3 has 16 amino acids, counting the end cysteine and phenylalanine. The DNA shown is the 48-base CDR3, in frame from base 1. The germline V and J ends show losses of 0 bases and 5 bases respectively, and no gene match explains 5 bases of the junction. The data derive from a study of blood T cell repertoires in COVID-19 (dated by TCRdb to about 2020). Regarding the complete study: The collaborator samples originated in the United States, Italy and Spain and spanned the acute and convalescent phases of COVID-19. Samples came from the ongoing ImmuneRACE study (first 160 participants) plus 1,254 subjects from 6 global collaborators. The dataset comprised deeply sampled blood TCRbeta repertoires from subjects exposed to, actively infected with, or recovered from COVID-19. Sample metadata almost always included a de-identified subject ID, COVID-19 status, age in years and sex. The material from the prospective study consisted of cDNA or gDNA derived from T cells, B-cell-depleted T cells, or PBMCs. A freely available public database, intended as a resource for researchers studying the immune response to SARS-CoV-2, is where the repertoires were released. Where HLA class I and class II types were available, the types were taken from metadata supplied by the sample provider, not from assay-based typing. General conclusions and limits of the study: Clinical and demographic metadata were provided uncurated, with the amount varying by source and participant.

TCRbeta CDR3 regions were amplified from genomic DNA by means of the immunoSEQ Assay, a bias-controlled multiplex PCR. In the original analysis: The number of nucleated cells in each sample was estimated from the amplification of reference gene primers within the assay. To quantify the absolute abundance of each unique TCRbeta CDR3 rearrangement, sequence reads were collapsed and filtered. Productive Simpson clonality was computed per sample as the square root of Simpson's diversity index over productive rearrangements. TCRdb re-hosts the immuneACCESS table, in-frame sequences only. Its copies lack some clones; in the studies checked, an unresolved V gene accounts for under half of them, and the cause for the rest is not known. Clone size and the V and J calls come from that table; the DNA yielded D and trimming. This sample has around 150,000 clones in its table, and about 88% of those were observed once. In total, the top ten clones hold approximately 2.5% of the sample.

The TCR comes from a human donor with COVID-19, enrolled during active disease. The donor label of this sample is uncertain. The specimen was peripheral blood. This chain is built from TRBV11-2 and TRBJ2-3; the central 10 bases match TRBD2. The DNA reads TGTGCCAGCAGCTTAGAAGCGGGGGGGCAGATAGATACGCAGTATTTT. Translation gives CASSLEAGGQIDTQYF.